This is a list of T cell receptor beta chains from one sample in a study of blood T cell repertoires in COVID-19. Sequencing used immunoSEQ multiplex PCR; TCRdb keeps in-frame clones, though not all of them. The sample records approximately 210,000 clones, roughly 90% being singletons. The specimen was PBMCs or T cells enriched from blood (not recorded which). The receptors were gathered from a woman aged 18 to 35 who had recovered from COVID-19. The CDR3 runs from the conserved cysteine through the conserved F or W.

V	J	CDR3
TRBV3-1/TRBV3-2	TRBJ2-7	CASSQDRGESYEQYF
TRBV5-6	TRBJ1-2	CASSPTGQGADYGYTF
TRBV6-5	TRBJ1-6	CASSRAAGAQSPLHF
TRBV5-1	TRBJ2-5	CASHSGQGMETQYF
TRBV6-1	TRBJ1-5	CASSSQGTNQPQHF
TRBV5-5	TRBJ1-6	CASSLGAALDWGVDSPLHF
TRBV7-2	TRBJ2-2	CASSPPSGGLTGELFF
TRBV28	TRBJ1-2	CASSLGGHAPGYTF
TRBV7-2	TRBJ2-5	CASSPVSGSTGTQYF
TRBV30	TRBJ1-4	CAWSGLTGGEKLFF
TRBV30	TRBJ2-3	CAWTRTDTDTQYF
TRBV28	TRBJ1-5	CASSLNRDNQPQHF
TRBV6-5	TRBJ2-1	CASSYSRGGPSAEQFF
TRBV3-1/TRBV3-2	TRBJ1-5	CASSQDWTGGPNQPQHF
TRBV10-3	TRBJ1-6	CAITPDRGRSPLHF
TRBV19	TRBJ2-1	CASSQAQGPNEQFF
TRBV6-2/TRBV6-3	TRBJ2-3	CASSSLSDTQYF
TRBV25-1	TRBJ1-1	CASSTDRGQEAFF
TRBV27	TRBJ2-4	CASSFGTANIQYF
TRBV28	TRBJ1-4	CASSLSGVATNEKLFF
TRBV10-3	TRBJ2-7	CAISEGSWDRDNEQYF
TRBV6-5	TRBJ2-5	CASSYGAGWETQYF
TRBV5-5	TRBJ2-1	CASNIGTRNEQFF
TRBV4-1	TRBJ2-5	CASSSQDRAHQETQYF
TRBV7-9	TRBJ2-5	CASSSQGRETQYF
TRBV6-5	TRBJ1-5	CASSYSAVQPQHF
TRBV28	TRBJ1-2	CASSPTDIYGYTF
TRBV27	TRBJ1-2	CASSSATWGTAFNYGYTF
TRBV15	TRBJ1-2	CATSRDRGGSLYGYTF
TRBV24-1	TRBJ2-5	CATSDPRTGGETQYF
TRBV5-1	TRBJ1-1	CASSPDGVSEAFF
TRBV9	TRBJ1-2	CASSTQGQTTYGYTF
TRBV7-3	TRBJ1-2	CASSLTTDYGYTF
TRBV10-3	TRBJ2-7	CAIRGGYEQYF
TRBV3-1/TRBV3-2	TRBJ1-4	CASSLLTGTEKLFF
TRBV4-1	TRBJ2-1	CASSQPDWRLYNEQFF
TRBV5-4	TRBJ2-1	CASGLLTRGTGEQFF
TRBV15	TRBJ2-7	CATSRDEDEQYF
TRBV19	TRBJ2-7	CASTPGGGNEQYF
TRBV11-2	TRBJ2-3	CASRIGAGSTDTQYF
TRBV7-9	TRBJ2-7	CASSGRGPNIYEQYF
TRBV28	TRBJ1-1	CASSPNSAMNTEAFF
TRBV30	TRBJ1-4	CAWSVDRYLLATNEKLFF
TRBV25-1	TRBJ1-6	CASIERENSPLHF
TRBV25-1	TRBJ1-1	CASSTWETEAFF
TRBV28	TRBJ1-1	CASSSQGPRAFF
TRBV11-2	TRBJ2-5	CASSQGIAWETQYF
TRBV5-6	TRBJ1-3	CASSLGQGTPSGNTIYF
TRBV28	TRBJ1-5	CASSPQDRDYQPQHF
TRBV28	TRBJ1-2	CASSFTGWYGYTF
TRBV4-1	TRBJ2-2	CASSQIGQGTTGELFF
TRBV5-1	TRBJ2-2	CASSRTGGAGELFF